Listed below are T cell receptor beta chains from one sample, sequenced in a study of shared clonotypes between healthy human individuals. The method was immunoSEQ multiplex PCR; TCRdb's version includes in-frame clones alone and lacks a portion of them. This table has more than 1.2 million clones, roughly 98.5% appearing once. Input material: naive CD4+ T cells sorted from blood. The receptors come from a man between 25 and 39 years old in good health. Each CDR3 is given with its conserved first and last residue. D genes are given only for firm matches. The size entry is marked missing in some rows and otherwise reads once, few, many or a size class.

V gene	clone size	D gene	J gene	CDR3 protein	CDR3 DNA
TRBV2	-	TRBD2	TRBJ2-2	CASIMTSGRSGGELFF	TGTGCCAGCATTATGACTAGCGGGAGATCTGGCGGGGAGCTGTTTTTT
TRBV28	-	TRBD2	TRBJ2-1	CATILAGVWDEQFF	TGTGCCACGATACTAGCGGGAGTTTGGGATGAGCAGTTCTTC
TRBV6-5	once	TRBD2	TRBJ2-1	CASSYSSSGTYNEQFF	TGTGCCAGCAGTTACTCGTCTAGCGGGACGTACAATGAGCAGTTCTTC
TRBV6-1	-	TRBD1	TRBJ2-7	CASGEWGQLYEQYF	TGTGCCAGCGGGGAGTGGGGACAGCTTTACGAGCAGTACTTC
TRBV6-1	-	-	TRBJ2-5	CASSEKRAAPRETQYF	TGTGCCAGCAGTGAAAAGCGGGCAGCGCCCAGGGAGACCCAGTACTTC
TRBV11-2	-	-	TRBJ2-7	CASSLAFGNIEQYF	TGTGCCAGCAGCTTAGCTTTCGGGAATATAGAGCAGTACTTC
TRBV5-1	-	TRBD2	TRBJ2-5	CASTHGTSVQETQYF	TGCGCCAGCACCCACGGGACTAGCGTACAAGAGACCCAGTACTTC
TRBV7-9	-	-	TRBJ1-1	CASSLVEAFF	TGTGCCAGCAGCTTAGTAGAAGCTTTCTTT
TRBV15	-	TRBD1	TRBJ2-7	CATSRGGQGSYEQYF	TGTGCCACCAGCAGAGGAGGACAGGGCTCCTACGAGCAGTACTTC
TRBV5-1	-	TRBD1	TRBJ2-2	CASSSDRATTNTGELFF	TGCGCCAGCAGCTCCGACAGGGCTACCACGAACACCGGGGAGCTGTTTTTT
TRBV4-3	-	TRBD2	TRBJ2-5	CASSHGLAGETQYF	TGCGCCAGCAGCCACGGACTAGCTGGAGAGACCCAGTACTTC
TRBV9	-	TRBD2	TRBJ2-7	CASSVEGLPGLAGGPGNEQYF	TGTGCCAGCAGCGTAGAGGGCTTACCGGGACTAGCGGGAGGGCCCGGCAACGAGCAGTACTTC
TRBV18	-	-	TRBJ2-7	CASSPLPGHPAGPNYEQYF	TGTGCCAGCTCACCCCTCCCCGGCCACCCGGCAGGGCCAAACTACGAGCAGTACTTC
TRBV6-6	-	-	TRBJ1-4	CASSYSSSGLFF	TGTGCCAGCAGTTACTCGTCCAGCGGGCTGTTTTTT
TRBV6-1	-	-	TRBJ2-5	CASSEGTGGQETQYF	TGTGCCAGCAGTGAAGGGACTGGGGGGCAAGAGACCCAGTACTTC
TRBV28	-	TRBD1	TRBJ1-5	CASSPTGASNQPQHF	TGTGCCAGCAGTCCGACAGGGGCTAGCAATCAGCCCCAGCATTTT
TRBV11-2	-	-	TRBJ1-5	CASSLSDWQPQHF	TGTGCCAGCAGCTTAAGCGACTGGCAGCCCCAGCATTTT
TRBV5-1	-	-	TRBJ2-2	CASSLMPPGELFF	TGCGCCAGCAGCTTGATGCCCCCCGGGGAGCTGTTTTTT
TRBV27	-	-	TRBJ2-1	CASSLSIFGGKNNEQFF	TGTGCCAGCAGTTTATCGATTTTTGGCGGGAAGAACAATGAGCAGTTCTTC
TRBV5-1	-	-	TRBJ2-7	CASSRDTNPLGEQYF	TGCGCCAGCAGCCGGGACACGAACCCCCTCGGGGAGCAGTACTTC